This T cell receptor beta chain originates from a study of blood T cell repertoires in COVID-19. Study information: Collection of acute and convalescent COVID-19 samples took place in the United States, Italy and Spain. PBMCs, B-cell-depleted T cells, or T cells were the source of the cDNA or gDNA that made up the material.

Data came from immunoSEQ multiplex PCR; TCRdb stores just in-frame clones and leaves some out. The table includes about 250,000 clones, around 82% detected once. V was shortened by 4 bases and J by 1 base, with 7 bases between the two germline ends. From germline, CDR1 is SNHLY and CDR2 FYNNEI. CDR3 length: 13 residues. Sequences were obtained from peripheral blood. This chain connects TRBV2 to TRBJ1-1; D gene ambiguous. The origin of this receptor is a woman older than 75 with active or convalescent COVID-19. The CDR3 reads CASSVERNTEAFF. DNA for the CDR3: TGTGCCAGCAGTGTCGAGAGGAACACTGAAGCTTTCTTT.